Listed here are 8 T cell receptor beta chains from one sample, sequenced in a study of OX40 agonist ivuxolimab in advanced cancers. Produced via immunoSEQ multiplex PCR; TCRdb's table is partial and in-frame only. The sample gives thousands of clones, less than 90% of which show up once; roughly 25% is in the top ten. The sequences come from CD4+ or CD8+ T cells sorted from blood, collected in a trial of the OX40 agonist ivuxolimab. These receptors were collected from an adult with an advanced solid tumor such as melanoma, head and neck, liver or kidney cancer.

The chain uses TRBV6-5 and TRBJ2-7, with D tentatively TRBD1 (6 bases). The CDR3 loop spans 16 amino acids. The V end was cut by 0 bases, the J end by 0 bases, with 12 bases between. The germline gives CDR1 MNHEY, CDR2 SVGAGI. The CDR3 coding sequence is TGTGCCAGCAGTTACTCCCCAGGGGCGAGCTCCTACGAGCAGTACTTC. Its translation is CASSYSPGASSYEQYF.

This clone came up once. This chain links TRBV27 with TRBJ2-4; D perhaps matches TRBD2 (7 bases). V lost 5 bases, J lost 0 bases, and 11 bases lay in between. Germline CDR1 reads MNHEY; CDR2 reads SMNVEV (reference sequence). There are 15 residues in the CDR3. As DNA, the CDR3 is TGTGCCAGCAGTGGGGGGGCGCTAGCCAAAAACATTCAGTACTTC. It encodes CASSGGALAKNIQYF.

The J gene is TRBJ1-1, the V gene TRBV6-5; D not certain. Trimming stripped 1 base from V and 4 bases from J, with 10 bases between. Germline assignment: CDR1 MNHEY and CDR2 SVGAGI. The CDR3 is made up of 14 amino acids. The DNA of the CDR3 is TGTGCCAGCAGTTACTACGGGTCTAGCACTGAAGCTTTCTTT. Amino acid sequence: CASSYYGSSTEAFF.

The chain combines TRBV2 with TRBJ1-2; D possibly corresponds to TRBD1 (6 bases). Germline CDR1 SNHLY, CDR2 FYNNEI. The CDR3 length is 12 residues. Trimming stripped 10 bases from V and 4 bases from J, with 13 bases between. The CDR3 nucleotides are TGTGCCAACACGGGGGCTTTCTATGGCTACACCTTC. Amino acids: CANTGAFYGYTF.

The J gene is TRBJ2-6, the V gene TRBV10-3; TRBD1 matches at 9 bases. V was pared by 8 bases and J by 1 base, with 6 bases of the junction left unmatched. The CDR3 is made up of 16 amino acids. CDR1 and CDR2 (germline): ENHRY, SYGVKD. CDR3 sequence (DNA): TGTGCCATCGCCGGGACAGGGATTTCTGGGGCCAACGTCCTGACTTTC. This translates into CAIAGTGISGANVLTF.

Here the CDR3 reads CASTLVENTEAFF. CDR3 bases: TGTGCCAGCACCCTAGTGGAGAACACTGAAGCTTTCTTT. V usage is TRBV6-6 and J usage is TRBJ1-1; D uncertain. Between the trimmed V and J ends, which lost 7 bases and 1 base, there was a span of 10 bases. The CDR3 is made up of 13 amino acids. The germline CDR1 and CDR2 sequences are MNHNY and SVGAGI (reference sequence).

This chain links TRBV5-1 with TRBJ2-1; 8 bases are a match to TRBD2. Germline lookup yields CDR1 SGHRS and CDR2 YFSETQ. This CDR3 region has 17 residues. V trimming: 0 bases; J trimming: 5 bases; junction bases outside the gene matches: 10. DNA of the CDR3: TGCGCCAGCAGCTTGGCCCACAGCGGGAGAGGAGACAATGAGCAGTTCTTC. Encoded protein: CASSLAHSGRGDNEQFF.

The chain recombines TRBV5-1 with TRBJ1-1, with 7 bases aligning to TRBD1. CDR1 is SGHRS and CDR2 is YFSETQ in the germline V gene. The CDR3 runs to 15 residues. V shed 0 bases and J 4 bases; nucleotides not matched to a gene: 6. The CDR3 DNA reads TGCGCCAGCAGCTTGGCGGTCCAGGGGGGCACTGAAGCTTTCTTT. Its translation is CASSLAVQGGTEAFF.